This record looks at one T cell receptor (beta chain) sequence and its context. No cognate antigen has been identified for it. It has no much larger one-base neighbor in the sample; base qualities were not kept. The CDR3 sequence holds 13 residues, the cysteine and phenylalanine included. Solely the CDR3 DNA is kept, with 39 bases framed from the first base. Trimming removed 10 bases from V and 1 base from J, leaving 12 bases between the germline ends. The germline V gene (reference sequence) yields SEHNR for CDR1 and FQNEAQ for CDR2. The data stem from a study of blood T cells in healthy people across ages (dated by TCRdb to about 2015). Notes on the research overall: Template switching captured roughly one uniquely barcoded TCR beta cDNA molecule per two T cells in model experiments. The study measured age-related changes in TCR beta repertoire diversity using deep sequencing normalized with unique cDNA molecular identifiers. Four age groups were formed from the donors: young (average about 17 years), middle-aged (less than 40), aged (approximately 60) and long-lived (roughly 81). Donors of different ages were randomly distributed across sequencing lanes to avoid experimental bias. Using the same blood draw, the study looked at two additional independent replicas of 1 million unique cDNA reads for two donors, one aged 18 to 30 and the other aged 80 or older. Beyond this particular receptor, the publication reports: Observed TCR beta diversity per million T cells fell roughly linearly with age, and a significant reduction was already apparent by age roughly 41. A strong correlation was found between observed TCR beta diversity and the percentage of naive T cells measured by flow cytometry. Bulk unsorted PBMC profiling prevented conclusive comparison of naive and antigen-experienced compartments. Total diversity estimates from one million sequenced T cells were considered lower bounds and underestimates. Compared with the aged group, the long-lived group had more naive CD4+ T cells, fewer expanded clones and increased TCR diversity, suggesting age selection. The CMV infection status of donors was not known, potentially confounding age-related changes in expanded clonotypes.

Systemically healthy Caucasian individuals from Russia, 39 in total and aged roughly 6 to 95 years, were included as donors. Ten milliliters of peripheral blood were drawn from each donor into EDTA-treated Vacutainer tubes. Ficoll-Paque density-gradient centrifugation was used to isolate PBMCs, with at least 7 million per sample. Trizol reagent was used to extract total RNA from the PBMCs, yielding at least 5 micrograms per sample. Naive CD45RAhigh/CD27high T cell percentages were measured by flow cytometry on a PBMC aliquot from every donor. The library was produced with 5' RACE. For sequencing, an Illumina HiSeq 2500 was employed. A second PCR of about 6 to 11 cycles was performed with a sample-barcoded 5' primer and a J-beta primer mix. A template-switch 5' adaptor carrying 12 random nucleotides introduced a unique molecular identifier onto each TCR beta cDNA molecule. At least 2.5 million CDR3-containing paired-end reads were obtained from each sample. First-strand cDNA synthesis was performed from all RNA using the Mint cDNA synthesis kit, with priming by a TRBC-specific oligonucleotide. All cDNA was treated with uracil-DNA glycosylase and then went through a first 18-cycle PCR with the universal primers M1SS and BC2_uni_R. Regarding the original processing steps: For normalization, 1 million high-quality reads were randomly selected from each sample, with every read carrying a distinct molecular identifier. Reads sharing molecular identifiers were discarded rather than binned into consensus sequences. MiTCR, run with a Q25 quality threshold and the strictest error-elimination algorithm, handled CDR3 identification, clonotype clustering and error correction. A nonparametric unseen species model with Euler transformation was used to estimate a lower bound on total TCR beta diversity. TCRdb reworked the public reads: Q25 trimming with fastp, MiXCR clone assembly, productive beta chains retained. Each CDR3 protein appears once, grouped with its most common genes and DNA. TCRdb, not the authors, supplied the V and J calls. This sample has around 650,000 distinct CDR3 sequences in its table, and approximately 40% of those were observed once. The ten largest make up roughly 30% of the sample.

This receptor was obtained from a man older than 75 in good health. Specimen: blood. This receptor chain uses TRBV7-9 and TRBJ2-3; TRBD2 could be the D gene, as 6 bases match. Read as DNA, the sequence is TGTGCCACTCGGGAGCCTGGCACAGATACGCAGTATTTT. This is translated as CATREPGTDTQYF.